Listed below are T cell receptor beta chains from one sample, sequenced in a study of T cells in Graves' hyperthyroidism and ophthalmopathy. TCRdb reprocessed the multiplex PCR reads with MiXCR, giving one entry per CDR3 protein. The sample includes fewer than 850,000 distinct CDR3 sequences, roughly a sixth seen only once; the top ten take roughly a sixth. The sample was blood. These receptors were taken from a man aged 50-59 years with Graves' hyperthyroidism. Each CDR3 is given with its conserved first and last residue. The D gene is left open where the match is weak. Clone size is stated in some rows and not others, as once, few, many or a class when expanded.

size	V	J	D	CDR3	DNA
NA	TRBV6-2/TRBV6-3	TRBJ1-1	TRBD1	CASSYPTGSFEAFF	TGTGCCAGCAGTTACCCGACAGGGTCCTTTGAAGCTTTCTTT
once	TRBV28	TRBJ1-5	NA	CASSKLRDNQPQHF	TGTGCCAGCAGTAAGTTGAGGGACAATCAGCCCCAGCATTTT
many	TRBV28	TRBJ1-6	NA	CASSLIPSGGSPLHF	TGTGCCAGCAGTCTTATCCCCTCCGGCGGATCACCCCTCCACTTT
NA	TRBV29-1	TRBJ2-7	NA	CSVTQGLYEQYF	TGCAGCGTTACACAGGGTTTGTACGAGCAGTACTTC
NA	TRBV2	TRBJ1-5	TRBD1	CASRDRGQSQPQHF	TGTGCCAGCAGGGACCGGGGACAGAGTCAGCCCCAGCATTTT
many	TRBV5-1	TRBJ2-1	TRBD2	CASSLTTTGTSSYNEQFF	TGCGCCAGCAGCTTGACGACCACCGGGACTAGCTCCTACAATGAGCAGTTCTTC
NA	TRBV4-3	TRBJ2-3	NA	CASSQDPLYRGATQYF	TGCGCCAGCAGCCAAGATCCTCTCTACCGAGGAGCTACGCAGTATTTT
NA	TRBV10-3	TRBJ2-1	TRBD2	CAIRPRELAGHYNEQFF	TGTGCCATCAGACCACGGGAACTAGCGGGTCACTACAATGAGCAGTTCTTC
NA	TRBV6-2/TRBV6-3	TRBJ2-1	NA	CASTPPGGISTNEQFF	TGTGCCAGCACCCCCCCAGGGGGGATCAGTACCAATGAGCAGTTCTTC
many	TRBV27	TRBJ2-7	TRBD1	CASSSGDRARYEQYF	TGTGCCAGCAGTTCCGGGGACAGGGCGCGCTACGAGCAGTACTTC
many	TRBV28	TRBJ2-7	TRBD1	CASSLTGFEQYF	TGTGCCAGCAGTCTGACAGGGTTTGAGCAGTACTTC
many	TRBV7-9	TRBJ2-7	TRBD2	CASSRVLAGEYEQYF	TGTGCCAGCAGCCGTGTTCTAGCGGGAGAATACGAGCAGTACTTC
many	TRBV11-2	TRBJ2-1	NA	CASSFELDRNEQFF	TGTGCCAGCAGCTTCGAACTGGATAGAAATGAGCAGTTCTTC
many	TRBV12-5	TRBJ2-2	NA	CASAGDPGTVNTGELFF	TGTGCTAGTGCTGGGGACCCCGGGACGGTGAACACCGGGGAGCTGTTTTTT
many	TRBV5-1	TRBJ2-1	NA	CASSLEVSDLYNEQFF	TGCGCCAGCAGCTTGGAGGTTAGCGACCTCTACAATGAGCAGTTCTTC
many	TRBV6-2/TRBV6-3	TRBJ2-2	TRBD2	CASSSLAGDPGELFF	TGTGCCAGCAGTAGCCTAGCGGGAGACCCCGGGGAGCTGTTTTTT
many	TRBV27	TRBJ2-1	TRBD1	CASRASGQAYNEQFF	TGTGCCAGCAGAGCCTCGGGACAGGCCTACAATGAGCAGTTCTTC
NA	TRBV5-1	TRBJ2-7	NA	CASRITGRYEQYF	TGCGCCAGCAGAATCACAGGGCGCTACGAGCAGTACTTC
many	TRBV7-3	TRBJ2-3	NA	CASSFDPGLDTQYF	TGTGCCAGCAGCTTCGATCCAGGCTTAGATACGCAGTATTTT
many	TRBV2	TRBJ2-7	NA	CASTPSYEQYF	TGTGCCAGCACCCCCTCCTACGAGCAGTACTTC
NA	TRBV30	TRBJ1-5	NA	CACSEQGDQPQHF	TGTGCCTGTTCAGAACAGGGTGATCAGCCCCAGCATTTT
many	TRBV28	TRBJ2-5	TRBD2	CASSHIGGRALGEVETQYF	TGTGCCAGCAGTCATATAGGCGGGAGGGCTTTGGGCGAAGTGGAGACCCAGTACTTC
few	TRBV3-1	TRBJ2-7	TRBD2	CASSPFSGISYEQYF	TGTGCCAGCAGCCCCTTCAGCGGGATCTCCTACGAGCAGTACTTC
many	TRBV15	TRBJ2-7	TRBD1	CATSRETGVAYEQYF	TGTGCCACCAGCAGAGAAACAGGGGTCGCCTACGAGCAGTACTTC
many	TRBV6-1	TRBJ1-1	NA	CASSGPAGVGNTEAFF	TGTGCCAGCAGTGGCCCCGCCGGGGTTGGAAACACTGAAGCTTTCTTT
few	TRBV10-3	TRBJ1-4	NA	CAISVLNEKLFF	TGTGCCATCAGTGTGTTAAATGAAAAACTGTTTTTT
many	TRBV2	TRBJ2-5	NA	CASSEAQPGSGTQYF	TGTGCCAGCAGTGAAGCCCAGCCGGGCTCAGGGACCCAGTACTTC
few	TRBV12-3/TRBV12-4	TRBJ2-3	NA	CASSLGRGLLSSTDTQYF	TGTGCCAGCAGTTTAGGGCGGGGGCTCCTCTCCTCCACAGATACGCAGTATTTT
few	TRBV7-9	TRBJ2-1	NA	CASSLGRGLANEYGQFF	TGTGCCAGCAGCTTAGGAAGAGGCCTAGCGAACGAGTATGGGCAGTTCTTC
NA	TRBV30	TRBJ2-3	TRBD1	CAWSVDRGTDTQYF	TGTGCCTGGAGTGTAGACAGGGGGACAGATACGCAGTATTTT
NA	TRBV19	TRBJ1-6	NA	CASRILTGHSSPLHF	TGTGCCAGTAGGATCTTAACGGGACACAGTTCACCCCTCCACTTT
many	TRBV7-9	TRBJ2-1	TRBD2	CASSLVLAGTEQFF	TGTGCCAGCAGCTTAGTTCTAGCGGGGACTGAGCAGTTCTTC
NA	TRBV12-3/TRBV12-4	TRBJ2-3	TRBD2	CASSGLAGERDTQYF	TGTGCCAGCAGCGGACTAGCGGGAGAGAGGGATACGCAGTATTTT
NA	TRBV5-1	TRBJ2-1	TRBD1	CASGRDSQYNEQFF	TGCGCCAGCGGCCGGGACAGTCAATACAATGAGCAGTTCTTC
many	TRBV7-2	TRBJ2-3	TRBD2	CASSLRLAGVGDTQYF	TGTGCCAGCAGCTTGAGACTAGCGGGAGTCGGAGATACGCAGTATTTT
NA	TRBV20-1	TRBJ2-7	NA	CSARDPDGFSYEQYF	TGCAGTGCTAGAGACCCTGACGGTTTCTCCTACGAGCAGTACTTC
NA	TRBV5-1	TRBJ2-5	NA	CASSFNALSLDQETQYF	TGCGCCAGCAGCTTCAACGCCTTGTCTTTGGACCAAGAGACCCAGTACTTC
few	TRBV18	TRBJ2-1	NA	CASSPQGLEQFF	TGTGCCAGCTCACCGCAGGGTCTTGAGCAGTTCTTC
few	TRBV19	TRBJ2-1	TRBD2	CASSIPLAGEYGEQFF	TGTGCCAGTAGTATCCCCCTAGCGGGAGAATACGGTGAGCAGTTCTTC
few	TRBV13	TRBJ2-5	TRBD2	CASSLELAGAGGETQYF	TGTGCCAGCAGCTTAGAACTAGCGGGAGCCGGGGGAGAGACCCAGTACTTC
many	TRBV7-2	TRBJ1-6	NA	CASSIDWDSPLHF	TGTGCCAGCAGCATAGACTGGGATTCACCCCTCCACTTT
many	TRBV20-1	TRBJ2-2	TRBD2	CRAGLAANTGELFF	TGCAGGGCTGGACTAGCGGCGAACACCGGGGAGCTGTTTTTT
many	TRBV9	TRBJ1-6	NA	CASSVAGSGSPLHF	TGTGCCAGCAGCGTAGCAGGGAGTGGTTCACCCCTCCACTTT
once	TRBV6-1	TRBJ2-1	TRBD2	CASSDPGTSGRISSYNEQFF	TGTGCCAGCAGTGACCCCGGGACTAGCGGGAGGATTAGCTCCTACAATGAGCAGTTCTTC
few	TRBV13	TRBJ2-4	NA	CASSTSGGMTNIQYF	TGTGCCAGCAGCACAAGCGGTGGGATGACAAACATTCAGTACTTC
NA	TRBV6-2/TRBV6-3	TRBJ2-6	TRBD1	CASTQGQAGSGANVLTF	TGTGCCAGCACTCAAGGACAGGCAGGCTCTGGGGCCAACGTCCTGACTTTC
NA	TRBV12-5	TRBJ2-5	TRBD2	CASGPTTSGSGETQYF	TGTGCTAGTGGCCCCACCACTAGCGGGAGCGGAGAGACCCAGTACTTC